One sample yielded the 26 T cell receptor beta chains listed below, sequenced in a study of vaccination and CD4 T cells after COVID-19. Treatment: approximately nine-day PBMC culture with coronavirus spike peptide pools or control peptides (ViraFEST assay). The antigens these receptors bind are not known. CD4+ T cells that had been cultured provided DNA sequenced with the Oncomine TCR Beta short-read assay. From the PCR reads, TCRdb called clonotypes with MiXCR, one entry per CDR3 protein. The table shows some 11,000 distinct CDR3 sequences, with around 30% occurring only once. The sequenced sample consisted of cultured CD4+ T cells from blood. Every receptor here comes from a human donor with COVID-19.

This clonotype has only a few counts. This chain connects TRBV20-1 to TRBJ2-3, with TRBD2 matching 8 bases. The CDR3 is 17 residues long. Trimming cost V 7 bases and J 2 bases; bases outside gene matches: 17. Looked up from germline, CDR1 is DFQATT and CDR2 is SNEGSKA (reference sequence). The CDR3 bases are TGCAGTGGGTACCCACTAAGAACTAGCGGTCTCACAGATACGCAGTATTTT. It translates to CSGYPLRTSGLTDTQYF.

The chain is built from TRBV6-1 and TRBJ1-5; 10 bases fit TRBD1. The germline V gene encodes CDR1 MNHNS and CDR2 SASEGT. The CDR3 contains 13 residues. J gave up 7 bases and V 6 bases, and 3 bases lay outside the gene matches. This CDR3 reads CASRDRGEQPQHF. CDR3 in DNA: TGTGCCAGCAGGGACAGGGGGGAGCAGCCCCAGCATTTT.

In this sample, this clonotype turned up a few times. V and J are TRBV4-3 and TRBJ1-2, with D tentatively TRBD1 (5 bases). The V end lost 0 bases, the J end lost 7 bases, and 15 bases lay between the germline ends. CDR3 size: 15 residues. CDR1 is LGHNA and CDR2 is YSLEER in the germline V gene. The CDR3 loop reads CASSQEFHRQGGYTF. The CDR3 DNA is TGCGCCAGCAGCCAAGAGTTTCACAGGCAAGGTGGCTACACCTTC.

The V call is TRBV5-6, the J call TRBJ1-2, with D possibly TRBD1 on 6 matching bases. V dropped 1 base and J dropped 4 bases, with 29 bases sitting between them. The CDR3 consists of 20 residues. Germline lookup yields CDR1 SGHDT and CDR2 YYEEEE. The chain's CDR3 is CASSLYENQYAGQGPYGYTF. DNA of the CDR3: TGTGCCAGCAGCTTGTATGAGAATCAGTATGCGGGGCAGGGGCCCTATGGCTACACCTTC.

In its sample, this clonotype is medium-sized. The V and J genes are TRBV7-9 and TRBJ1-2; perhaps TRBD1 as D (5 bases). The CDR3 extends over 15 amino acids. Germline V gene sequence: CDR1 SEHNR, CDR2 FQNEAQ (reference sequence). V lost 4 bases, J lost 3 bases, and 15 bases lay in between. DNA for the CDR3: TGTGCCAGCAGCTCGTACCAGGGTGATGACTATGGCTACACCTTC. As protein: CASSSYQGDDYGYTF.

This clonotype was seen a few times. The CDR3 reads CASSAGGPRGTEAFF. Here the CDR3 DNA reads TGTGCCAGCAGTGCAGGGGGCCCGAGGGGCACTGAAGCTTTCTTT. The gene calls are TRBV12-3 or TRBV12-4 and TRBJ1-1; 8 bases fit TRBD1. The CDR3 sequence is 15 residues long. The ends lost 5 bases at V and 4 bases at J; junction bases unmatched: 9.

This clonotype was seen a few times. This chain joins TRBV27 and TRBJ1-6, with D unclear. Trimming removed 3 bases at V and 6 bases at J, with 6 bases between. Germline V gene sequence: CDR1 MNHEY, CDR2 SMNVEV (reference sequence). This CDR3 is 13 amino acids long. The DNA of the CDR3 is TGTGCCAGCAGTTTTTGGGGTAATTCACCCCTCCACTTT. Its protein product is CASSFWGNSPLHF.

J is TRBJ2-5 and V is TRBV12-3 or TRBV12-4; 7 bases fit TRBD1. The CDR3 covers 14 residues. Trimming cost V 6 bases and J 2 bases; bases outside gene matches: 6. The DNA for the CDR3 is TGTGCCAGCAGCTCTACGGGACAGCAAGAGACCCAGTACTTC. As protein: CASSSTGQQETQYF.

The V gene is TRBV18, the J gene TRBJ2-3, with 10 bases fitting TRBD2. The V gene end was trimmed by 1 base and the J gene end by 0 bases; junction bases not matched to a gene: 4. This CDR3 comprises 17 residues. Germline loops: CDR1 KGHSH, CDR2 LQKENI. The CDR3 DNA reads as TGTGCCAGCTCACCACAACTAGCGGGGAGTAGCACAGATACGCAGTATTTT. Translated: CASSPQLAGSSTDTQYF. Full variable domain (missing parts from reference TRBV18 and TRBJ2-3): NAGVMQNPRHLVRRRGQEARLRCSPMKGHSHVYWYRQLPEEGLKFMVYLQKENIIDESGMPKERFSAEFPKEGPSILRIQQVVRGDSAAYFCASSPQLAGSSTDTQYFGPGTRLTVL.

In this sample, this clonotype turned up a few times. The V gene is TRBV20-1, the J gene TRBJ2-1, with D possibly matching TRBD1 (6 bases). This CDR3 region has 14 residues. Germline values: CDR1 DFQATT, CDR2 SNEGSKA (reference sequence). V gave up 3 bases and J gave up 1 base, with 10 bases separating them. The CDR3 bases are TGCAGTGCTAGCAGGGGAATGTCCTACAATGAGCAGTTCTTC. Its translation: CSASRGMSYNEQFF.

This chain joins TRBV27 and TRBJ2-2; no reliable D call. V lost 0 bases to trimming and J lost 5 bases, with 7 bases between them. Germline loops: CDR1 MNHEY, CDR2 SMNVEV (reference sequence). This CDR3 comprises 14 residues. The CDR3 region has the DNA TGTGCCAGCAGTTTATCATGGGGAACCGGGGAGCTGTTTTTT. This codes for CASSLSWGTGELFF.

V is TRBV11-2 and J is TRBJ2-7; D not resolved. V was cut by 2 bases and J by 3 bases, with 17 bases left in between. CDR3 length: 16 amino acids. Germline CDR1 SGHAT, CDR2 FQNNGV. The CDR3 bases are TGTGCCAGCAGCTTATCCCGGGCAGGCAATATCTACGAGCAGTACTTC. The encoded protein is CASSLSRAGNIYEQYF.

The chain uses TRBV7-8 and TRBJ1-2; D is unresolved. Germline V lookup: CDR1 SGHVS, CDR2 FQNEAQ. Trimming took off 1 base at V and 4 bases at J, with 7 bases between the two ends. This CDR3 is 13 amino acids long. CDR3 coding DNA: TGTGCCAGCAGCTTAGGGGCCAGCTATGGCTACACCTTC. Translating gives CASSLGASYGYTF.

In this sample, this clonotype turned up a few times. The J gene is TRBJ1-2, the V gene TRBV12-3 or TRBV12-4; possibly TRBD1 for D (6 bases). This CDR3 has 13 residues. The V end was cut by 8 bases, the J end by 3 bases, with 13 bases between. The CDR3 DNA follows: TGTGCCAGCGGGGGGGGCGCTTACTATGGCTACACCTTC. Protein: CASGGGAYYGYTF.

This clonotype was seen only a few times. This sequence joins TRBV27 and TRBJ1-2, with 9 bases lining up with TRBD1. The CDR3 is 15 residues long. CDR1 MNHEY and CDR2 SMNVEV come from the germline V gene (reference sequence). The trim removed 6 bases at V and 7 bases at J, leaving 12 bases unmatched. CDR3 sequence: CASSQLGTGSRGYTF. The CDR3 DNA is TGTGCCAGCAGCCAACTCGGGACAGGGAGTCGTGGCTACACCTTC.

The V gene is TRBV6-1, the J gene TRBJ1-6, with 7 bases identical to TRBD1. The CDR3 contains 15 residues. The J segment lost 6 bases and the V segment lost 5 bases, leaving 7 bases of the junction unmatched. Germline V gene sequence: CDR1 MNHNS, CDR2 SASEGT. CDR3 region: CASSQRDSLNSPLHF. For the CDR3, the DNA is TGTGCCAGCAGTCAAAGGGACAGTCTTAATTCACCCCTCCACTTT.

A few counts support this clonotype. CDR3 amino acids: CAISQGENTGELFF. CDR3 DNA: TGTGCCATCAGTCAGGGGGAGAACACCGGGGAGCTGTTTTTT. The chain is built from TRBV10-3 and TRBJ2-2; TRBD1 agrees at 7 bases. Trimming took 5 bases from V and 1 from J; bases not matched to a gene: 1. CDR3 size: 14 residues. CDR1 is ENHRY, CDR2 SYGVKD, per germline.

The chain carries TRBV9 and TRBJ2-3, with 8 bases matching TRBD2. The CDR3 contains 15 residues. With 6 bases clipped from V and 3 bases from J, the junction kept 9 bases outside the gene matches. CDR1 is SGDLS, CDR2 YYNGEE, per germline. CDR3 residues: CASNRRGGATDTQYF. DNA for the CDR3: TGTGCCAGCAACCGCCGGGGGGGGGCGACAGATACGCAGTATTTT. The full variable domain, completed using reference TRBV9 and TRBJ2-3, is DSGVTQTPKHLITATGQRVTLRCSPRSGDLSVYWYQQSLDQGLQFLIQYYNGEERAKGNILERFSAQQFPDLHSELNLSSLELGDSALYFCASNRRGGATDTQYFGPGTRLTVL.

This clonotype is labeled medium-sized (0.01 to 0.1%). The J gene is TRBJ2-3, the V gene TRBV27; the D is unclear. Trimming stripped 1 base from V and 2 bases from J, with 16 bases between. The CDR3 totals 17 residues. From germline, CDR1 is MNHEY and CDR2 SMNVEV (reference sequence). The chain's CDR3 is CASSLLGTPSPTDTQYF. CDR3 DNA sequence: TGTGCCAGCAGTTTATTAGGCACACCATCACCCACAGATACGCAGTATTTT.

The J gene is TRBJ2-5, the V gene TRBV24-1; possibly TRBD1 for D (5 bases). The germline V gene encodes CDR1 KGHDR and CDR2 SFDVKD. CDR3 length equals 15 residues. The V gene lost 10 bases and the J gene lost 1 base, with 18 bases spanning the gap. The CDR3 here is CATAPTAKFQETQYF. CDR3 coding DNA: TGTGCCACGGCACCGACAGCGAAATTCCAAGAGACCCAGTACTTC.

This chain joins TRBV5-4 and TRBJ1-3, with D perhaps matching TRBD1 (5 bases). V gave up 4 bases and J gave up 4 bases, with 18 bases separating them. The germline gives CDR1 SGHNT, CDR2 YYREEE (reference sequence). The CDR3 contains 16 residues. The CDR3 bases are TGTGCCAGCAGCACGAGGAGCAGGGCTGGAGGAAACACCATATATTTT. This gives the protein CASSTRSRAGGNTIYF.

V and J are TRBV7-2 and TRBJ1-5; the D gene is possibly TRBD1 (6 bases). Germline CDR1 and CDR2: SGHTA and FQGNSA. The CDR3 runs 15 residues. The V end lost 3 bases, the J end lost 7 bases, and 16 bases lay between the germline ends. DNA of the CDR3: TGTGCCAGCAGCTTGTCAGGGGTGAGAGGCCAGCCCCAGCATTTT. This gives the protein CASSLSGVRGQPQHF.

There are a few counts of this clonotype. The J gene is TRBJ1-1, the V gene TRBV19; 8 positions agree with TRBD1. Per the germline V gene, CDR1 is LNHDA and CDR2 is SQIVND (reference sequence). J was trimmed by 5 bases and V by 2 bases; bases with no gene match: 7. The CDR3 runs to 15 residues. Here the CDR3 reads CASSIKGQGATEAFF. DNA of the CDR3: TGTGCCAGTAGTATAAAAGGGCAGGGGGCGACTGAAGCTTTCTTT.

The chain links TRBV28 to TRBJ1-2; 9 bases are a match to TRBD1. Germline CDR1 is MDHEN and CDR2 is SYDVKM. The CDR3 is 15 residues long. The ends lost 5 bases at V and 3 bases at J; junction bases unmatched: 7. Here the CDR3 reads CASSTTTGGDYGYTF. The CDR3 bases are TGTGCCAGCAGTACCACCACAGGGGGCGACTATGGCTACACCTTC.

This clonotype came up a few times. V gene TRBV24-1 combines with J gene TRBJ1-1, with 9 bases aligning to TRBD1. The CDR3 contains 17 residues. Germline CDR1 and CDR2: KGHDR and SFDVKD. V gave up 3 bases and J gave up 4 bases; unmatched junction bases: 11. The CDR3 DNA is TGTGCCACCAGTGATGCAGCCCTGGACAGGGGTTCCACTGAAGCTTTCTTT. Translated, it gives CATSDAALDRGSTEAFF.

The chain employs TRBV5-1 and TRBJ1-6; TRBD1 might be the D (5 bases). Between the trimmed V and J ends, which lost 4 bases and 7 bases, there was a span of 15 bases. In germline, CDR1 is SGHRS, CDR2 YFSETQ. The CDR3 covers 15 residues. The CDR3 DNA reads TGCGCCAGCAGCCCAAACCTACAGGAGAATTCACCCCTCCACTTT. Its protein is CASSPNLQENSPLHF.